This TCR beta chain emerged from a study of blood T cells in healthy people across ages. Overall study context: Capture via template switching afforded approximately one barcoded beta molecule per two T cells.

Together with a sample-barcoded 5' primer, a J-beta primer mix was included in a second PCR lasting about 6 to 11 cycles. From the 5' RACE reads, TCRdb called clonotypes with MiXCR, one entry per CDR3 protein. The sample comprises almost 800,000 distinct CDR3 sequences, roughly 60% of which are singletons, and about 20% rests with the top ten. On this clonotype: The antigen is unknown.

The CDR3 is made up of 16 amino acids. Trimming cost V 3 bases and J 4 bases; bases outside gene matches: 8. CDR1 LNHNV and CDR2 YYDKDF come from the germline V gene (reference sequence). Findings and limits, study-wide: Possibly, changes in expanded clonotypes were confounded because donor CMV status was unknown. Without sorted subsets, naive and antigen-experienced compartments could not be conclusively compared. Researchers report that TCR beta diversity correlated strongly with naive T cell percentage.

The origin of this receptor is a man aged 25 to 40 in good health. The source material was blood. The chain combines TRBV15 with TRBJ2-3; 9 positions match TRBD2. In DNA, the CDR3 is TGTGCCACCAGCAGCCTAGCGGGATCAGTCGCAGATACGCAGTATTTT. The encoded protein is CATSSLAGSVADTQYF. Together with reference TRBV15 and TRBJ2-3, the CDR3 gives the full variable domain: DAMVIQNPRYQVTQFGKPVTLSCSQTLNHNVMYWYQQKSSQAPKLLFHYYDKDFNNEADTPDNFQSRRPNTSFCFLDIRSPGLGDTAMYLCATSSLAGSVADTQYFGPGTRLTVL.